This T cell receptor (beta chain) was documented in a study of T cells in localized non-small cell lung cancer. This clone has a handful of counts. The antigen is not known. The V gene lost 4 bases and the J gene lost 2 bases, with 15 bases spanning the gap. Germline V CDR1 and CDR2: SGHNT, YENEEA. The CDR3 is 15 amino acids. Measured with immunoSEQ multiplex PCR; TCRdb has only the in-frame clones, and not every one. The data show fewer than 3,500 clones, approximately 19% seen once. Regarding the study as a whole: When the top 100 tumor clones were examined, a median approximately 59 of them also appeared in the adjacent lung, which was paired and uninvolved. One tumor region alone was sequenced, and heterogeneity therefore remains possible.

This chain links TRBV11-3 with TRBJ2-7, with TRBD1 as a possible D gene (8 bases). Sequencing used lung tumor tissue, obtained before any cancer treatment. The sequence was collected from a man aged 40-75 years with stage I squamous cell lung carcinoma. The CDR3 spells CASSSLQGGPYEQYF. The CDR3 region has the DNA TGTGCCAGCAGCTCCTTACAGGGGGGGCCCTACGAGCAGTACTTC.